This T cell receptor beta chain was retrieved from a study of OX40 agonist ivuxolimab in advanced cancers. Looking at the study overall: Ivuxolimab was an agonistic, fully human IgG2 monoclonal antibody directed against OX40 (CD134), a costimulatory receptor. Partial responses occurred in three dose-escalation patients: two with cutaneous melanoma and one with hepatocellular carcinoma. A male proportion of 82.7% and a mean age of approximately 60 years, ranging from 23 to 79, were recorded for the dose-escalation cohort. The paper describes the monotherapy dose-escalation part (N of about 50 patients) of the phase I trial of ivuxolimab. Patients were allowed to have had prior anti-PD-1, anti-PD-L1 or anti-CTLA-4 therapy, and approximately 40% of the dose-escalation patients had previously received checkpoint inhibitors. Among the approximately 54 dose-escalation patients, approximately 20 had hepatocellular carcinoma, approximately 15 melanoma, 9 renal cell carcinoma and 9 head and neck cancer. Intravenous ivuxolimab was administered to patients every 2 weeks at six dose levels: 0.01, 0.1, 0.3, 1.5, 3 and 10 mg/kg. The point of sequencing TCRbeta in the periphery was to test whether ivuxolimab changed TCR sequence diversity and drove clonal T-cell expansion. Here is what the overall study found, with its caveats: In the 0.1-3.0 mg/kg groups, partial responders were among the patients with the lowest normalized peripheral clonal expansion, particularly in CD8+ T cells. Antigen specificity was not determined for the clonally expanded peripheral T cells. At doses of 0.1 to 3.0 mg/kg, clonal expansion of both CD4+ and CD8+ T cells in blood was seen between baseline and week 6. On average, CD8+ T cells showed more expanded clones than CD4+ T cells after ivuxolimab. Low levels of normalized T-cell clonal expansion were also seen in some patients who did not respond.

For sequencing of the TCRbeta CDR3 region, genomic DNA was extracted from the sorted cells. The immunoSEQ Assay was used to sequence the TCRbeta CDR3 regions. The clones in this table, taken by TCRdb from immuneACCESS, are in-frame only. Not every clone is retained; where verified, under half of the shortfall comes from an unresolved V gene, and the cause of the rest is unknown. Counted in this sample were 81,000 or so clones; roughly 91% of them appeared once. Roughly an eighth of the sample is held by the ten biggest clonotypes. This clone was recorded once. Its recognized antigen is unknown. No base quality information exists; no much larger clone differs at one position. Patients with a history of autoimmune disease or receiving systemic immunosuppression were excluded from the trial. Peripheral blood for TCR sequencing was drawn from every dose cohort at baseline, at cycle 4 day 1 and at cycle 7 day 1. Samples were obtained from an open-label, multicenter, first-in-human phase I dose-escalation trial of ivuxolimab. Adults with locally advanced or metastatic melanoma, renal cell, hepatocellular, or head and neck squamous cell carcinoma were enrolled in the trial. Before TCR sequencing, CD4+ and CD8+ T cells were separately sorted from peripheral blood.

Via the germline V gene, CDR1 is LGHNA and CDR2 YSLEER. The cysteine opens and the phenylalanine closes a CDR3 of 15 amino acids. The CDR3 DNA has 45 bases and is translated from base 1. V loses 3 bases of germline sequence and J loses 4 bases, and the interval between the two ends is 13 bases. Material: CD4+ or CD8+ T cells sorted from blood, obtained in a trial of the OX40 agonist ivuxolimab. This receptor was taken from an adult with an advanced solid tumor such as melanoma, head and neck, liver or kidney cancer. Here the chain combines TRBV4-3 and TRBJ2-1, and perhaps TRBD2 as D gene, on 6 matching bases. The DNA is as follows: TGCGCCAGCAGCCAGGCCTTAGGAGGGTACAATGAGCAGTTCTTC. Translated, this gives CASSQALGGYNEQFF.